The next 17 T cell receptor beta chains were all read from a single sample in a study of radiotherapy plus CTLA-4 blockade in lung cancer. Clones were sequenced by immunoSEQ multiplex PCR, and TCRdb holds only the in-frame ones, with some missing. The table shows around 72,000 clones, with roughly 78% occurring only once. The sequenced sample was peripheral blood, obtained from a patient treated with radiotherapy plus ipilimumab. The receptors here all came from a human donor with non-small cell lung cancer who had a complete response to radiotherapy plus ipilimumab.

This clone has just a few counts. The chain combines TRBV6-5 with TRBJ1-6; D unclear. Germline assignment: CDR1 MNHEY and CDR2 SVGAGI. V lost 0 bases and J lost 8, with 14 bases in between. The CDR3 sequence is 16 residues long. The CDR3 sequence: CASSYSRLRNHSPLHF. The CDR3 bases are TGTGCCAGCAGTTACTCGAGGTTACGGAACCATTCACCCCTCCACTTT.

The chain joins TRBV5-4 to TRBJ1-2, with TRBD1 identical over 9 bases. Germline CDR1 and CDR2: SGHNT and YYREEE (reference sequence). The ends lost 4 bases at V and 4 bases at J; junction bases unmatched: 11. The CDR3 totals 16 residues. The chain's CDR3 is CASSLTLDRGPYGYTF. CDR3 nucleotides: TGTGCCAGCAGCCTCACTCTGGACAGGGGACCCTATGGCTACACCTTC.

The chain is built from TRBV5-5 and TRBJ1-1, with D uncertain. From germline, CDR1 is SGHKS and CDR2 YYEKEE (reference sequence). CDR3 length equals 11 residues. V gave up 2 bases and J gave up 3 bases, with 2 bases separating them. CDR3: CASSFYTEAFF. CDR3 sequence (DNA): TGTGCCAGCAGCTTTTACACTGAAGCTTTCTTT.

V gene TRBV4-1 combines with J gene TRBJ2-4; the D gene is possibly TRBD2 (6 bases). From germline, CDR1 is MGHRA and CDR2 YSYEKL. V was trimmed by 3 bases and J by 7 bases, leaving 13 bases between them. The CDR3 is 14 amino acids. CDR3 sequence (DNA): TGCGCCAGCAGCCAGCTGACGGGACTTAACATTCAGTACTTC. It encodes CASSQLTGLNIQYF.

The chain has TRBV5-1 and TRBJ2-1, with D perhaps being TRBD1 or TRBD2 (5 bases each). The CDR3 sequence is 12 residues long. Germline V lookup: CDR1 SGHRS, CDR2 YFSETQ. V was shortened by 4 bases and J by 13 bases, with 15 bases between the two germline ends. CDR3 sequence (DNA): TGCGCCAGCAGCCTGGAAGGGACGAGACAGTTCTTC. Its protein product is CASSLEGTRQFF.

This rearrangement joins TRBV7-2 to TRBJ1-4, with TRBD1 matching over 10 bases. The CDR3 covers 17 residues. CDR1 and CDR2 (germline): SGHTA, FQGNSA. V lost 0 bases to trimming and J lost 10 bases; unmatched junction nucleotides: 11. CDR3 residues: CASSLAPGTGVEGKLFF. The CDR3 coding sequence is TGTGCCAGCAGCTTAGCCCCCGGGACAGGGGTAGAGGGAAAACTGTTTTTT.

This clone has a single count. The chain combines TRBV11-2 with TRBJ2-5, with D hard to call. The V end was cut by 1 base, the J end by 3 bases, with 12 bases between. The CDR3 covers 15 residues. Germline V gene data show CDR1 as SGHAT and CDR2 as FQNNGV. The CDR3 region has the DNA TGTGCCAGCAGCTTAGCATTTGGCGATAAAGAGACCCAGTACTTC. Its protein product is CASSLAFGDKETQYF.

The V call is TRBV6-6, the J call TRBJ2-3; D gene unclear. The V end was cut by 6 bases, the J end by 5 bases, with 9 bases between. Germline CDR1 MNHNY, CDR2 SVGAGI (reference sequence). The CDR3 has 12 amino acids. Here the CDR3 reads CASSLEVDTQYF. CDR3 nucleotide sequence: TGTGCCAGCAGCCTCGAAGTAGATACGCAGTATTTT.

The chain carries TRBV18 and TRBJ1-3, with 8 bases matching TRBD1. From germline, CDR1 is KGHSH and CDR2 LQKENI. This CDR3 region has 14 residues. V shed 3 bases and J 4 bases; nucleotides not matched to a gene: 2. CDR3 in DNA: TGTGCCAGCTCACCGACAGGGGAAGGAAACACCATATATTTT. It translates to CASSPTGEGNTIYF.

V is TRBV5-1 and J is TRBJ2-1; D is possibly TRBD2 (6 bases). The CDR3 extends over 15 amino acids. The V end was cut by 0 bases, the J end by 7 bases, with 14 bases between. Germline V CDR1 and CDR2: SGHRS, YFSETQ. CDR3 loop: CASSLGLVSRNEQFF. Here the CDR3 DNA reads TGCGCCAGCAGCTTGGGACTAGTGTCCAGGAATGAGCAGTTCTTC.

The chain recombines TRBV4-3 with TRBJ2-7; D uncertain. V was trimmed by 0 bases and J by 4 bases, leaving 7 bases between them. Per the germline V gene, CDR1 is LGHNA and CDR2 is YSLEER. The CDR3 covers 13 residues. Here the CDR3 reads CASSQDWAYEQYF. The CDR3 DNA follows: TGCGCCAGCAGCCAAGATTGGGCATACGAGCAGTACTTC.

This rearrangement joins TRBV7-2 to TRBJ2-2, with D unclear. The CDR3 runs to 14 residues. Looked up from germline, CDR1 is SGHTA and CDR2 is FQGNSA. Trimming left V 5 bases short and J 6 bases short, with 13 bases between. CDR3 nucleotide sequence: TGTGCCAGCAGCCCAGAGACTGGGCCCGGGGAGCTGTTTTTT. It encodes CASSPETGPGELFF.

This chain connects TRBV30 to TRBJ1-3; D is ambiguous. Per the germline V gene, CDR1 is GTSNPN and CDR2 is SVGIG (reference sequence). The CDR3 consists of 14 residues. V gave up 5 bases and J gave up 1 base, with 12 bases separating them. The CDR3 region is CAWGKGQSGNTIYF. Written as DNA, the CDR3 is TGTGCCTGGGGGAAGGGCCAGTCTGGAAACACCATATATTTT.

This sequence joins TRBV2 and TRBJ1-4, with D uncertain. Germline CDR1 SNHLY, CDR2 FYNNEI. This CDR3 is built from 13 residues. V dropped 5 bases and J dropped 5 bases, with 9 bases sitting between them. As DNA, the CDR3 is TGTGCCAGCAGTTCTGTCGACAATGAAAAACTGTTTTTT. It specifies CASSSVDNEKLFF. Full variable domain (rest looked up from reference TRBV2 and TRBJ1-4): EPEVTQTPSHQVTQMGQEVILRCVPISNHLYFYWYRQILGQKVEFLVSFYNNEISEKSEIFDDQFSVERPDGSNFTLKIRSTKLEDSAMYFCASSSVDNEKLFFGSGTQLSVL.

V is TRBV19 and J is TRBJ1-5; 9 bases map to TRBD1. The CDR3 contains 16 residues. The J segment lost 4 bases and the V segment lost 5 bases, leaving 9 bases of the junction unmatched. Germline CDR1 is LNHDA and CDR2 is SQIVND (reference sequence). The CDR3 spells CASSPRGQGRNQPQHF. CDR3 sequence (DNA): TGTGCCAGTAGTCCACGGGGACAGGGCAGGAATCAGCCCCAGCATTTT.

The chain combines TRBV19 with TRBJ2-6; 11 positions agree with TRBD1. The V gene end was trimmed by 9 bases and the J gene end by 2 bases; junction bases not matched to a gene: 3. The CDR3 has 15 residues. Germline CDR1 LNHDA, CDR2 SQIVND (reference sequence). The DNA for the CDR3 is TGTGCCAGCGGACAGGGGGCGCCTGGGGCCAACGTCCTGACTTTC. This sequence encodes CASGQGAPGANVLTF.

The chain recombines TRBV19 with TRBJ1-3; D gene unclear. The germline V gene encodes CDR1 LNHDA and CDR2 SQIVND (reference sequence). The CDR3 runs to 12 residues. V was cut by 1 base and J by 2 bases, with 0 bases left in between. The CDR3 DNA reads as TGTGCCAGTAGTATAGCTGGAAACACCATATATTTT. This encodes CASSIAGNTIYF.